This T cell receptor beta chain is drawn from a study of beta chain features in type 1 diabetes. Across the whole study: Analysis included around 110,000,000 sorted cells drawn from all samples.

The germline V gene has CDR1 SGHTA and CDR2 FQGNSA. There are 20 residues in the CDR3. V trimming: 0 bases; J trimming: 0 bases; junction bases outside the gene matches: 14. Expressed TCRB transcripts were sequenced because the isolated RNA had all been reverse transcribed beforehand. Naive, central memory and regulatory T cell samples averaged around 3.9 million immunoSEQ reads each. Profiled with immunoSEQ multiplex PCR; TCRdb holds only in-frame clones, not every one. This sample has around 400,000 clones; around 15% occur once, and the top ten carry under 0.02%. Staining for CD45RO/CCR7/CD25/CD127/CD95/CD27 allowed sorting of CD4+ naive, central memory, regulatory and stem cell-like memory cells.

This receptor was taken from a woman aged 18-29 years in good health. Specimen: naive CD4+ T cells from blood. The chain combines TRBV7-2 with TRBJ2-7; 10 positions match TRBD2. The CDR3: CASSLAVAWTSGKSSYEQYF. The CDR3 DNA reads as TGTGCCAGCAGCTTAGCGGTTGCCTGGACTAGCGGAAAAAGCTCCTACGAGCAGTACTTC.